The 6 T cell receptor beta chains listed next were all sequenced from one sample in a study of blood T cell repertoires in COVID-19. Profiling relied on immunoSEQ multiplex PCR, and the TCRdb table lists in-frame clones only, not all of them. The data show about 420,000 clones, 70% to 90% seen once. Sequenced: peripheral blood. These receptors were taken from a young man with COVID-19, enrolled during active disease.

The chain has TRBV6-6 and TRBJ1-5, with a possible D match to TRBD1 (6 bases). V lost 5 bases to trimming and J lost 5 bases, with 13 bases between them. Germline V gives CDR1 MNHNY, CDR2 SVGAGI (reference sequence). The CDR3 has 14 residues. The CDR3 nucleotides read TGTGCCAGCAGTAAGGGGGGGGCGGATCAGCCCCAGCATTTT. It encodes CASSKGGADQPQHF.

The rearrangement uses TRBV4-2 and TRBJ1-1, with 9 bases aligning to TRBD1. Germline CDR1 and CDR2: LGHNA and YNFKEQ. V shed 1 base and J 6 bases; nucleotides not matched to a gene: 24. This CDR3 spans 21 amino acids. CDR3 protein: CASSQAPSDRFANRGRAEAFF. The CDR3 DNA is TGTGCCAGCAGCCAAGCCCCCTCTGACAGATTCGCTAACAGGGGGCGGGCTGAAGCTTTCTTT.

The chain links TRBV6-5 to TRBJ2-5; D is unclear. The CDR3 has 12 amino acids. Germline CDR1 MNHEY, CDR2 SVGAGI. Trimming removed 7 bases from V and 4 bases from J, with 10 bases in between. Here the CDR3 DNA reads TGTGCCAGCATGCTCTCGGGAGAGACCCAGTACTTC. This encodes CASMLSGETQYF.

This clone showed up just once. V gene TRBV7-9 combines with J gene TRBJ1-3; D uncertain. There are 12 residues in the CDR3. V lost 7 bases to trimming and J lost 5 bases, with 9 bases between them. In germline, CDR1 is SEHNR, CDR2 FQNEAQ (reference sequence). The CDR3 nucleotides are TGTGCCAGCACTCATCTAAGAAACACCATATATTTT. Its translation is CASTHLRNTIYF.

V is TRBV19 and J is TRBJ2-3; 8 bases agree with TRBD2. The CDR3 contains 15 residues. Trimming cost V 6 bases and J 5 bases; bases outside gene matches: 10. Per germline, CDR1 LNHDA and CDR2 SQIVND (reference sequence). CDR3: CASSRKAGERDTQYF. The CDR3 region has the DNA TGTGCCAGTAGCCGCAAAGCGGGGGAGCGAGATACGCAGTATTTT.

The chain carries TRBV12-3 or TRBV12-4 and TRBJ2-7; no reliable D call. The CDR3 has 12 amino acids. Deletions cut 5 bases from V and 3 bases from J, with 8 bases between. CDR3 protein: CASSIRSYEQYF. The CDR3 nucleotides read TGTGCCAGCAGTATCCGGAGCTACGAGCAGTACTTC.